This record concerns one T cell receptor beta chain sequence. Its antigen remains unknown. This entry is derived from a study of lymphopenia after photon versus proton radiotherapy. The study, taken as a whole, reports: Authors raise, but do not show, better survival with proton therapy. A bigger post-nadir fall in TCR diversity correlated inversely with survival time in deceased patients.

Germline values: CDR1 LGHNA, CDR2 YSLEER. Between the trimmed V and J ends, which lost 1 base and 2 bases, there was a span of 15 bases. This CDR3 has 17 residues. Sequencing used immunoSEQ multiplex PCR; TCRdb keeps in-frame clones, though not all of them. This sample has fewer than 25,000 clones, with roughly 89% found just once. The material sequenced was peripheral blood, taken from a patient treated with proton-based radiotherapy. The TCR comes from a man older than 75 with esophageal cancer. The V call is TRBV4-3, the J call TRBJ1-5, with D possibly being TRBD1 (6 bases). CDR3: CASSQGRVGAGNQPQHF. Written as DNA, the CDR3 is TGCGCCAGCAGCCAAGGGAGGGTGGGGGCCGGCAATCAGCCCCAGCATTTT.